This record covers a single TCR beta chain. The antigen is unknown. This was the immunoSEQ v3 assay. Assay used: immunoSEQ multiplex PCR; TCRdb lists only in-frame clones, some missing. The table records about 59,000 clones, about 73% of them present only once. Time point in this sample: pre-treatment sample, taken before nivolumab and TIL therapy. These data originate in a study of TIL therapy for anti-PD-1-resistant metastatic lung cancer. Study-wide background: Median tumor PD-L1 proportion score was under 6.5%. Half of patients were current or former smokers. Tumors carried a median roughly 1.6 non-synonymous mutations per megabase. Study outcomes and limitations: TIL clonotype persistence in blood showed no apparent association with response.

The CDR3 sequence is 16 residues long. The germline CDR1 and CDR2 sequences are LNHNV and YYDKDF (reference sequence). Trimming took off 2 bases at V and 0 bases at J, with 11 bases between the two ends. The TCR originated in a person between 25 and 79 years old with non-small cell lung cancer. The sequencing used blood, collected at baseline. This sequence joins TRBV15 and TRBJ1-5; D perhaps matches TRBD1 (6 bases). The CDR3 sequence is CATSRPPGDSNQPQHF. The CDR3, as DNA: TGTGCCACCAGCAGACCCCCAGGGGATAGCAATCAGCCCCAGCATTTT.